The TCR beta chain under discussion was sequenced for a study of cytomegalovirus exposure and HLA in healthy donors. General study results and limits: It was likely that a cluster of highly shared sequence variants was a sequencing artifact. A previous analysis found most TCR beta V segments productive roughly 87% or roughly 30% of the time.

As to this clone: Its antigen remains unidentified.

Trimming took 3 bases from V and 2 from J, leaving 11 bases between them. The germline CDR1 and CDR2 sequences are GTSNPN and SVGIG (reference sequence). The CDR3 spans 14 residues. The records do not include a CMV serostatus for this donor. Primers included in the PCR were 60 Vbeta and 13 Jbeta primers. This table comes from immunoSEQ multiplex PCR, and its TCRdb copy is limited to in-frame clones, with some not included. The sample yields 200,000 to 250,000 clones, more than 75% seen once. This chain uses TRBV30 with TRBJ1-5, with D maybe TRBD1 (6 bases). Material: PBMCs. The receptor was isolated from a human donor in good health. CDR3 nucleotide sequence: TGTGCCTGGAGGAAACAGGGAGGCAATCAGCCCCAGCATTTT. Its translation: CAWRKQGGNQPQHF.